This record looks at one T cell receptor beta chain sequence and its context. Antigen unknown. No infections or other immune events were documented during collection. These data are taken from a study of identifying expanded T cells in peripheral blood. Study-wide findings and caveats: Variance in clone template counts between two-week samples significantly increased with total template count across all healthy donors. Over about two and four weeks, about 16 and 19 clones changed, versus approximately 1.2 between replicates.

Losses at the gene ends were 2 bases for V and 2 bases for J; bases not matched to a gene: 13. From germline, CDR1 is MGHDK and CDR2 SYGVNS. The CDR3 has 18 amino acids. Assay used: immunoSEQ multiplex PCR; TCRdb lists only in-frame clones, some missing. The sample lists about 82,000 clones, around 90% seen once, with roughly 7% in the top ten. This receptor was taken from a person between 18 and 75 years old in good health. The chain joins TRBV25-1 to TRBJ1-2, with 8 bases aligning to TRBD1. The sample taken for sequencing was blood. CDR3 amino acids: CASSERRSGTGQNYGYTF. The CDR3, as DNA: TGTGCCAGCAGTGAACGACGTTCGGGGACAGGTCAAAACTATGGCTACACCTTC.